The 27 T cell receptor beta chains below were found in one sample sequenced in a study of T cells in Graves' hyperthyroidism and ophthalmopathy. Regions amplified from RNA transcripts were the TCR beta CDR3 regions. The TCR CDR3 first-round RT-PCR relied on the HTBI primer set. TCRdb re-derived calls from the multiplex PCR reads in MiXCR, one entry per CDR3 protein. Altogether a few hundred thousand distinct CDR3 sequences are present, roughly an eighth being singletons, with the ten largest covering about 4.9%. Specimen: blood. Receptor source: a young woman with Graves' hyperthyroidism.

In this sample, this clonotype turned up a few times. The CDR3 region has the DNA TGTGCCAGCCTACAGGGGGACTATGGCTACACCTTC. The encoded protein is CASLQGDYGYTF. V gene TRBV6-1 combines with J gene TRBJ1-2; TRBD1 aligns across 8 bases. V gave up 8 bases and J gave up 3 bases; unmatched junction bases: 2. There are 12 residues in the CDR3. Germline V gene data show CDR1 as MNHNS and CDR2 as SASEGT.

This clonotype was recorded at least ten times. This sequence joins TRBV27 and TRBJ1-4; the D is unclear. The CDR3 extends over 13 amino acids. Germline V gene lookup returns CDR1 MNHEY and CDR2 SMNVEV (reference sequence). Between the trimmed V and J ends, which lost 6 bases and 7 bases, there was a span of 12 bases. Here the CDR3 DNA reads TGTGCCAGCAGCTTACGCCGTGGTGAAAAACTGTTTTTT. Amino acids: CASSLRRGEKLFF.

This clonotype was seen many times. The chain employs TRBV27 and TRBJ2-3, with 10 bases aligning to TRBD2. Germline V CDR1 and CDR2: MNHEY, SMNVEV (reference sequence). The V gene end was trimmed by 3 bases and the J gene end by 5 bases; junction bases not matched to a gene: 5. This CDR3 comprises 15 residues. The chain's CDR3 is CASSFSGRMGDTQYF. The CDR3 DNA sequence: TGTGCCAGCAGTTTTAGCGGGAGGATGGGAGATACGCAGTATTTT.

CDR3 sequence: CASSVKNTGELFF. CDR3 DNA sequence: TGTGCCAGCAGCGTGAAGAACACCGGGGAGCTGTTTTTT. V and J are TRBV9 and TRBJ2-2; D is ambiguous. Germline V gene sequence: CDR1 SGDLS, CDR2 YYNGEE. Trimming removed 2 bases from V and 1 base from J, with 3 bases in between. The CDR3 sequence is 13 residues long.

This clonotype was observed many times. The rearrangement links TRBV29-1 to TRBJ1-2; tentatively, D is TRBD1 (5 bases). Germline V lookup: CDR1 SQVTM, CDR2 ANQGSEA. V lost 7 bases and J lost 4, with 13 bases in between. This CDR3 contains 12 residues. The CDR3 loop is CSASDTVYGYTF. CDR3 nucleotides: TGCAGCGCTTCGGACACAGTCTATGGCTACACCTTC. Looking up the rest from reference TRBV29-1 and TRBJ1-2 gives the full variable domain: SAVISQKPSRDICQRGTSLTIQCQVDSQVTMMFWYRQQPGQSLTLIATANQGSEATYESGFVIDKFPISRPNLTFSTLTVSNMSPEDSSIYLCSASDTVYGYTFGSGTRLTVV.

This clonotype was seen a few times. The V and J genes are TRBV28 and TRBJ2-5; no definite D call. V dropped 8 bases and J dropped 2 bases, with 21 bases sitting between them. Germline CDR1 reads MDHEN; CDR2 reads SYDVKM. CDR3 length: 16 residues. The CDR3 region has the DNA TGTGCCAGCTCCCGGGTGGGCGGTTATGCGCAAGAGACCCAGTACTTC. It is translated as CASSRVGGYAQETQYF.

Details on this clonotype: This likely comes from a read error, as the CDR3 has no conserved phenylalanine or tryptophan at its end. The DNA is omitted, as the CDR3 cannot be located on it reliably, and the CDR3 follows TCRdb's listing. The rearrangement joins TRBV18 to TRBJ1-1. The CDR3 contains 15 residues when both ends are counted. Per germline, CDR1 KGHSH and CDR2 LQKENI. This CDR3 reads CASSPAGSGNTETFL.

This clonotype was found a few times. V and J are TRBV29-1 and TRBJ2-7, with 8 bases lining up with TRBD1. The CDR3 covers 16 residues. Germline CDR1 and CDR2: SQVTM and ANQGSEA. Trimming cost V 1 base and J 0 bases; bases outside gene matches: 8. CDR3 DNA: TGCAGCGTTGAAGGGGAGACAGGGGCGAGCTCCTACGAGCAGTACTTC. Amino acids: CSVEGETGASSYEQYF.

The CDR3 region is CASSPTGTVNEKLFF. As DNA, the CDR3 is TGTGCCAGCAGCCCAACCGGGACAGTCAATGAAAAACTGTTTTTT. The V call is TRBV7-2, the J call TRBJ1-4; 7 positions match TRBD1. CDR3 length: 15 amino acids. CDR1 and CDR2 (germline): SGHTA, FQGNSA. The V segment lost 5 bases and the J segment 5 bases; nucleotides outside the gene matches: 8.

This clonotype has just a few counts. CDR3 residues: CASSPGQTSNQPQHF. The CDR3, as DNA: TGTGCCAGCAGCCCGGGACAGACCAGCAATCAGCCCCAGCATTTT. The chain couples TRBV7-2 to TRBJ1-5, with 7 bases identical to TRBD1. Per the germline V gene, CDR1 is SGHTA and CDR2 is FQGNSA. The V segment lost 5 bases and the J segment 1 base; nucleotides outside the gene matches: 5. The CDR3 contains 15 residues.

The V and J genes are TRBV27 and TRBJ1-5; D unclear. The germline CDR1 and CDR2 sequences are MNHEY and SMNVEV (reference sequence). V lost 4 bases and J lost 3, with 19 bases in between. This CDR3 contains 17 residues. DNA for the CDR3: TGTGCCAGCAGTTCCGTACCCCCCGGGAGGGACAATCAGCCCCAGCATTTT. Amino acids: CASSSVPPGRDNQPQHF.

This chain links TRBV9 with TRBJ2-2, with D uncertain. CDR1 is SGDLS, CDR2 YYNGEE, per germline. V lost 0 bases to trimming and J lost 1 base, with 7 bases between them. The CDR3 runs to 15 residues. CDR3 bases: TGTGCCAGCAGCGTAGGGCAGCGGAACACCGGGGAGCTGTTTTTT. It yields the protein CASSVGQRNTGELFF. Full variable domain (outside the CDR3, taken from reference TRBV9 and TRBJ2-2): DSGVTQTPKHLITATGQRVTLRCSPRSGDLSVYWYQQSLDQGLQFLIQYYNGEERAKGNILERFSAQQFPDLHSELNLSSLELGDSALYFCASSVGQRNTGELFFGEGSRLTVL.

This clonotype was seen ten or more times. The chain carries TRBV6-2 or TRBV6-3 and TRBJ2-1; 12 positions agree with TRBD2. The CDR3 is made up of 17 amino acids. Germline CDR1 is MNHEY and CDR2 is SVGEGT. J was trimmed by 6 bases and V by 5 bases; bases with no gene match: 11. CDR3 amino acids: CASSPDQLAGGINEQFF. CDR3 nucleotide sequence: TGTGCCAGCAGTCCAGACCAACTAGCGGGAGGAATCAATGAGCAGTTCTTC.

This clonotype was counted a few times. A much bigger clone sits one base away, suggesting this may be a read error. This rearrangement joins TRBV7-3 to TRBJ2-7; possible D gene TRBD2, 5 bases. The CDR3 sequence is 15 residues long. Deletions cut 1 base from V and 2 bases from J, with 12 bases between. Germline V CDR1 and CDR2: SGHTA, FQGTGA. The CDR3 protein is CASSLSTASPYEQYF. The CDR3 region has the DNA TGTGCCAGCAGCTTAAGTACAGCTAGCCCCTACGAGCAGTACTTC.

This chain connects TRBV5-6 to TRBJ2-3, with TRBD1 matching over 9 bases. Unmatched junction bases numbered 3, after V lost 1 base and J lost 3 bases. This CDR3 is built from 15 residues. Per germline, CDR1 SGHDT and CDR2 YYEEEE. The CDR3 loop is CASSLIGQGTDTQYF. The CDR3 DNA reads as TGTGCCAGCAGCTTGATCGGACAGGGGACAGATACGCAGTATTTT.

This clonotype was observed at least ten times. J is TRBJ2-7 and V is TRBV3-1, with 10 bases fitting TRBD1. After removal of 4 bases from V and 7 bases from J, the junction contained 10 bases not matched to a gene. Germline assignment: CDR1 LGHDT and CDR2 YNNKEL (reference sequence). The CDR3 length is 15 residues. The CDR3 is CASSRAGTGAGEQYF. CDR3 DNA: TGTGCCAGCAGCCGGGCCGGGACAGGGGCAGGGGAGCAGTACTTC.

In this sample, this clonotype turned up many times. This CDR3 reads CATATGSEQYF. CDR3 nucleotide sequence: TGTGCCACAGCGACAGGGAGCGAGCAGTACTTC. The chain is built from TRBV30 and TRBJ2-7; 7 bases map to TRBD1. The germline V gene encodes CDR1 GTSNPN and CDR2 SVGIG (reference sequence). Losses at the gene ends were 8 bases for V and 6 bases for J; bases not matched to a gene: 7. This CDR3 contains 11 residues.

This clonotype has more than one count but fewer than ten. The chain carries TRBV30 and TRBJ2-5, with 12 bases that match TRBD2. Unmatched junction bases numbered 7, after V lost 5 bases and J lost 3 bases. Germline V CDR1 and CDR2: GTSNPN, SVGIG (reference sequence). The CDR3 extends over 15 amino acids. The CDR3 here is CAWGRLAGAEETQYF. CDR3 in DNA: TGTGCCTGGGGGAGACTAGCGGGAGCTGAAGAGACCCAGTACTTC.

A few counts support this clonotype. The chain carries TRBV10-3 and TRBJ2-7, with D perhaps matching TRBD1 (6 bases). The germline V and J ends were trimmed by 4 bases and 2 bases, with 15 bases remaining between them. The CDR3 has 15 residues. CDR1 and CDR2 from the germline V gene are ENHRY and SYGVKD. CDR3 region: CAISGPKGVTYEQYF. The CDR3 DNA reads as TGTGCCATCAGTGGACCGAAGGGGGTAACCTACGAGCAGTACTTC.

This clonotype has ten or more counts. V and J are TRBV6-1 and TRBJ2-1, with D unclear. The CDR3 runs 13 residues. Germline V lookup: CDR1 MNHNS, CDR2 SASEGT. Between the trimmed V and J ends, which lost 4 bases and 4 bases, there was a span of 8 bases. CDR3 nucleotides: TGTGCCAGCAGTGGAGTCGTGTACAATGAGCAGTTCTTC. Residues: CASSGVVYNEQFF.

This clonotype was seen repeatedly, ten times or more. This rearrangement joins TRBV2 to TRBJ1-1; D gene unclear. Germline V CDR1 and CDR2: SNHLY, FYNNEI. Trimming removed 2 bases at V and 2 bases at J, with 6 bases between. The CDR3 extends over 13 amino acids. CDR3 protein: CASSENRNTEAFF. Written as DNA, the CDR3 is TGTGCCAGCAGTGAAAACAGAAACACTGAAGCTTTCTTT. The full variable domain, with the rest looked up from reference TRBV2 and TRBJ1-1, is EPEVTQTPSHQVTQMGQEVILRCVPISNHLYFYWYRQILGQKVEFLVSFYNNEISEKSEIFDDQFSVERPDGSNFTLKIRSTKLEDSAMYFCASSENRNTEAFFGQGTRLTVV.

Ten or more counts support this clonotype. V gene TRBV19 combines with J gene TRBJ2-1, with 8 bases identical to TRBD1. Germline loops: CDR1 LNHDA, CDR2 SQIVND (reference sequence). The CDR3 has 14 amino acids. J lost 8 bases, V lost 5 bases, and 8 bases had no gene match. The CDR3 loop is CASSPRQGKDEQFF. CDR3 coding DNA: TGTGCCAGTAGTCCTAGACAGGGGAAGGATGAGCAGTTCTTC.

A few counts support this clonotype. J is TRBJ2-3 and V is TRBV5-1, with TRBD2 identical over 15 bases. The CDR3 runs 17 residues. CDR1 is SGHRS and CDR2 is YFSETQ in the germline V gene. V lost 4 bases, J lost 0 bases, and 3 bases stayed unmatched. CDR3 DNA: TGCGCCAGCAGCCGGGGACTAGCGGGAGGCAGCACAGATACGCAGTATTTT. It encodes CASSRGLAGGSTDTQYF.

CDR3 residues: CASSLLTLGTRNHEQYF. DNA of the CDR3: TGTGCCAGCAGCTTGTTGACCCTCGGGACTAGAAATCACGAGCAGTACTTC. The chain carries TRBV5-8 and TRBJ2-7; 8 bases align to TRBD2. The CDR3 has 17 amino acids. Per germline, CDR1 SGHTS and CDR2 YDEGEE. With 1 base clipped from V and 5 bases from J, the junction kept 14 bases outside the gene matches.

Ten or more counts support this clonotype. This chain connects TRBV20-1 to TRBJ1-1; 7 bases agree with TRBD1. This CDR3 region has 13 residues. The V and J ends lost 5 bases and 4 bases, in that order; junction bases with no gene match: 7. The germline CDR1 and CDR2 sequences are DFQATT and SNEGSKA (reference sequence). CDR3 protein: CSAHRGGSTEAFF. DNA of the CDR3: TGCAGTGCTCACAGGGGAGGAAGCACTGAAGCTTTCTTT.

This sequence joins TRBV11-2 and TRBJ2-7, with TRBD1 matching 7 bases. The CDR3 contains 14 residues. The V gene end was trimmed by 3 bases and the J gene end by 5 bases; junction bases not matched to a gene: 7. Per the germline V gene, CDR1 is SGHAT and CDR2 is FQNNGV. CDR3 loop: CASSFGTALHEQYF. The CDR3 bases are TGTGCCAGCAGCTTTGGGACAGCGCTGCACGAGCAGTACTTC.

The rearrangement links TRBV30 to TRBJ1-3; D gene unclear. The CDR3 sequence is 18 residues long. Trimming pared 0 bases from V and 3 bases from J, leaving 21 bases between. Per the germline V gene, CDR1 is GTSNPN and CDR2 is SVGIG (reference sequence). In DNA form, the CDR3 reads TGTGCCTGGAGTGTACGCGACGACGGGAAACCGAGTGGAAACACCATATATTTT. This sequence encodes CAWSVRDDGKPSGNTIYF. The full variable domain, rest sourced from reference TRBV30 and TRBJ1-3, is SQTIHQWPATLVQPVGSPLSLECTVEGTSNPNLYWYRQAAGRGLQLLFYSVGIGQISSEVPQNLSASRPQDRQFILSSKKLLLSDSGFYLCAWSVRDDGKPSGNTIYFGEGSWLTVV.